The subject of this entry is one T cell receptor beta chain. The antigen remains unidentified. The data were taken from a study of human thymus T cells. Study-wide results and caveats: In unrelated individuals, thymic repertoires overlapped highly, according to related research.

In corrective heart surgery, resections were taken, and these provided the thymus tissue. The ends were cut back, 5 bases at V and 3 bases at J, with 25 bases in the middle. The CDR3 has 18 amino acids. Germline V gives CDR1 LNHDA, CDR2 SQIVND (reference sequence). Clones were sequenced by immunoSEQ multiplex PCR, and TCRdb holds only the in-frame ones, with some missing. The sample has roughly 86,000 clones; 95% to 98% are singletons. The chain uses TRBV19 and TRBJ2-5; D is uncertain. This TCR came from a boy in the first two years of life with a congenital heart defect but otherwise immunologically healthy. Sequencing was carried out using thymus tissue. CDR3 protein: CASSLDPSMPGYEETQYF. The CDR3 nucleotides are TGTGCCAGTAGTCTCGACCCCTCCATGCCAGGATACGAAGAGACCCAGTACTTC.